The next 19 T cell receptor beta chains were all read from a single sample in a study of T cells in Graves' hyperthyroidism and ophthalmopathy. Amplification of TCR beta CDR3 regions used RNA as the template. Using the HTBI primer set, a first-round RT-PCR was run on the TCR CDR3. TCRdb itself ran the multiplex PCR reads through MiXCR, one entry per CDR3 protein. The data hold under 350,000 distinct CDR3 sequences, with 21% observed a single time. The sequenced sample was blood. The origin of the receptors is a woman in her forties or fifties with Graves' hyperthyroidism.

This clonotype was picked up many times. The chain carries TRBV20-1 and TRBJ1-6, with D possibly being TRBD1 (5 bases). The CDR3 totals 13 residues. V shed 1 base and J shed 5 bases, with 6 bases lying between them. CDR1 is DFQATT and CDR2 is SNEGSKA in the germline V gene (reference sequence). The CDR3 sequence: CSARVGHNSPLHF. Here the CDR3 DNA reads TGCAGTGCTAGAGTGGGACATAATTCACCCCTCCACTTT.

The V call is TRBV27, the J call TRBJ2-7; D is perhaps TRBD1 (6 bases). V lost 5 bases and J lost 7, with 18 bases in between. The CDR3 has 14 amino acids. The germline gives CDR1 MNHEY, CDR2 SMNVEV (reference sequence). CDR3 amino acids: CASSLILGAAEQYF. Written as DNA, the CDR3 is TGTGCCAGCAGTCTTATCCTGGGGGCTGCGGAGCAGTACTTC.

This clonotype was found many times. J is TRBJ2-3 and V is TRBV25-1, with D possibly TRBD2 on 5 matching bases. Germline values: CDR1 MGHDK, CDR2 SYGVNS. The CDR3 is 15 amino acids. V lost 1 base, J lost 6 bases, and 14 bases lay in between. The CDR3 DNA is TGTGCCAGCAGTGAATGGCAGCGTGGGAGTGATACGCAGTATTTT. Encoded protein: CASSEWQRGSDTQYF.

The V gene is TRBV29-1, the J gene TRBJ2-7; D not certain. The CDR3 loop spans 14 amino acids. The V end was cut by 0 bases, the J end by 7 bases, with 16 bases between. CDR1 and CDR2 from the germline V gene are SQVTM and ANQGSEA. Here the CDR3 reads CSVEEALDGREQYF. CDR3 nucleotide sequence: TGCAGCGTTGAAGAAGCCCTGGACGGACGAGAGCAGTACTTC.

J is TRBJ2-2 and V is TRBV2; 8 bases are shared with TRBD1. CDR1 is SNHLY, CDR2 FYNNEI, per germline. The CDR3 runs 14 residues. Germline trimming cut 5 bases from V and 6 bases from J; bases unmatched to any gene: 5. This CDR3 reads CASSRTGRAGELFF. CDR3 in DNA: TGTGCCAGCAGTCGGACAGGGCGGGCCGGGGAGCTGTTTTTT.

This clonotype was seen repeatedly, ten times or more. CDR3 coding DNA: TGTGCCACCAGTGACCCCTCGGTTACCGGGGACGAGCAGTACTTC. Protein: CATSDPSVTGDEQYF. The rearrangement links TRBV24-1 to TRBJ2-7; a weak D match, TRBD2 (5 bases). The germline CDR1 and CDR2 sequences are KGHDR and SFDVKD. V was trimmed by 4 bases and J by 5 bases, leaving 17 bases between them. The length of the CDR3 is 15 residues.

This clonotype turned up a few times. The chain's CDR3 is CASSLTDRDGYEQYF. The CDR3 DNA sequence: TGTGCCAGCAGCCTAACGGACAGGGACGGCTACGAGCAGTACTTC. The gene calls are TRBV14 and TRBJ2-7; 8 nucleotides line up with TRBD1. CDR1 is SGHDN, CDR2 FVKESK, per germline. This CDR3 is built from 15 residues. V lost 4 bases, J lost 3 bases, and 8 bases stayed unmatched.

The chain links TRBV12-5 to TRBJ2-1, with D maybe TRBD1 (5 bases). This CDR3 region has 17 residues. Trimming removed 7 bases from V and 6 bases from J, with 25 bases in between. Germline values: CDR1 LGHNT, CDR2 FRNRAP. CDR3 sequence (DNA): TGTGCTAGTGAGTTCCCGAACGGAGTACCCCAGGGCAATGAGCAGTTCTTC. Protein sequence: CASEFPNGVPQGNEQFF.

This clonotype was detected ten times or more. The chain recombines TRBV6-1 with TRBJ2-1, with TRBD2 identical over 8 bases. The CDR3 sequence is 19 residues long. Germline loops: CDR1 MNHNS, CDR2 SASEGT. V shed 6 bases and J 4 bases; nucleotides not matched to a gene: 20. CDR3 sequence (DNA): TGTGCCAGCAGACTCCTAGTTCTTCAGGCGGGAGGAGGGTACAATGAGCAGTTCTTC. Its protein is CASRLLVLQAGGGYNEQFF.

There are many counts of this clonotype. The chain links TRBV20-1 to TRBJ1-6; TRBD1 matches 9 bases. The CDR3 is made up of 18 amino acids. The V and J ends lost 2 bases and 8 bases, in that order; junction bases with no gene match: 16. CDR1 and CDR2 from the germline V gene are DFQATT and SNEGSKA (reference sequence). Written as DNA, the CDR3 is TGCAGTGCTAGACCACTCCAACTACCGGGACAGGGATATTCACCCCTCCACTTT. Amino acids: CSARPLQLPGQGYSPLHF.

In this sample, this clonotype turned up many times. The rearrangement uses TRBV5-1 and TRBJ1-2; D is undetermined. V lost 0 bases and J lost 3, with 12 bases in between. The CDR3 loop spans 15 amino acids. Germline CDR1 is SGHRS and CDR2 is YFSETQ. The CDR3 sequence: CASSLVGEADYGYTF. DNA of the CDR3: TGCGCCAGCAGCTTGGTTGGGGAGGCTGACTATGGCTACACCTTC.

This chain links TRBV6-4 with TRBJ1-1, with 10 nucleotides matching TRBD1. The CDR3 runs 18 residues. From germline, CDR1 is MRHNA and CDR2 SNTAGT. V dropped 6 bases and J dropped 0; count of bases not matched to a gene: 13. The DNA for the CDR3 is TGTGCCAGCAGAACAACCCGCGGGACAGGGGACATGAACACTGAAGCTTTCTTT. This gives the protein CASRTTRGTGDMNTEAFF.

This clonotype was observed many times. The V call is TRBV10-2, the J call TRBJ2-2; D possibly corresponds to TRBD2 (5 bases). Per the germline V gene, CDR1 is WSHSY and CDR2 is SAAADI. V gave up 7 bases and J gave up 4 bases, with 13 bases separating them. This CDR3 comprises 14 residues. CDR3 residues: CASTETGTTGELFF. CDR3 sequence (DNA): TGCGCCAGCACCGAGACGGGAACCACCGGGGAGCTGTTTTTT.

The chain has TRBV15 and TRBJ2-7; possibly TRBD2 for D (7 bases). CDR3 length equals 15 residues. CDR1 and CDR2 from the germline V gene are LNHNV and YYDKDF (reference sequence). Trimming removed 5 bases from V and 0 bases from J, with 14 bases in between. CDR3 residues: CATSSGGGPSYEQYF. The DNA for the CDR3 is TGTGCCACCAGCTCGGGGGGCGGTCCCTCCTACGAGCAGTACTTC.

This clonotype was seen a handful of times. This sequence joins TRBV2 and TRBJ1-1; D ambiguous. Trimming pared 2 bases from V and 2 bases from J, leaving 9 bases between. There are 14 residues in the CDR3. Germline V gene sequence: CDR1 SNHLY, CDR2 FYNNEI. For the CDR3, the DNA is TGTGCCAGCAGTGAAAGAGCGGTAAACACTGAAGCTTTCTTT. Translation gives CASSERAVNTEAFF.

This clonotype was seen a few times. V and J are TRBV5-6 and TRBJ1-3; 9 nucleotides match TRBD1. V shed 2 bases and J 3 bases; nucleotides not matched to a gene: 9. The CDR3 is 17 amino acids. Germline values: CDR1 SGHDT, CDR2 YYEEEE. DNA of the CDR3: TGTGCCAGCAGCTTAGCCCCACAGGGGGCAGTTGGAAACACCATATATTTT. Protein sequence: CASSLAPQGAVGNTIYF.

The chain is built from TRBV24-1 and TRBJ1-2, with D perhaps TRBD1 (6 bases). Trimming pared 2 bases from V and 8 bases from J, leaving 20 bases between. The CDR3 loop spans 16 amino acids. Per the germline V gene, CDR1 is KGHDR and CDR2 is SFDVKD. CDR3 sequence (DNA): TGTGCCACCAGTGATTCTAATTTGTTGGGGGCGCGAGGCTACACCTTC. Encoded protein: CATSDSNLLGARGYTF.

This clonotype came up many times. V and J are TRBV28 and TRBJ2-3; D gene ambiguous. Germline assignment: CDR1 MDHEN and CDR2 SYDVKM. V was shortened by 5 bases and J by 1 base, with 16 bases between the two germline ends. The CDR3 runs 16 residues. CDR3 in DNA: TGTGCCAGCAGTACCTGGAGTGGGGTGGGCACAGATACGCAGTATTTT. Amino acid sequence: CASSTWSGVGTDTQYF.

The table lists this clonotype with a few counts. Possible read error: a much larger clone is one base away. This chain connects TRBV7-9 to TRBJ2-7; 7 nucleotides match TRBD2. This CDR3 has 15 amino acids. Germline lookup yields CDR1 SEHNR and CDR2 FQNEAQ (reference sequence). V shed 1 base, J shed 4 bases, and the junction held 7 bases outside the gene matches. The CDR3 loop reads CASSLGLGGRYEQYF. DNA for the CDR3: TGTGCCAGCAGCTTAGGATTGGGAGGGAGATACGAGCAGTACTTC.